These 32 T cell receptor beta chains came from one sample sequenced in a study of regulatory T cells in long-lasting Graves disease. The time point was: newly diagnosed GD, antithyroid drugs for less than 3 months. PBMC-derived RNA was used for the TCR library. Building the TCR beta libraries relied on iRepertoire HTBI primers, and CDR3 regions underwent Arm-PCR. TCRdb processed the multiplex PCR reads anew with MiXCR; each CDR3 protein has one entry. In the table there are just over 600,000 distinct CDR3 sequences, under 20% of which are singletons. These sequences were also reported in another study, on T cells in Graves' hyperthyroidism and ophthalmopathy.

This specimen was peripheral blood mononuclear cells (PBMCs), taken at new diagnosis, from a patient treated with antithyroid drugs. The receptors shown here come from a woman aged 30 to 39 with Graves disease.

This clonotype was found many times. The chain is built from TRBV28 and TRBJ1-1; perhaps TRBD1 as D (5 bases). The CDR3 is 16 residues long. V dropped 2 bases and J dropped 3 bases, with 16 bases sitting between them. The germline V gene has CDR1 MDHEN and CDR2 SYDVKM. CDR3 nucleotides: TGTGCCAGCAGTTTACATTCGAAGGGGTGGGACACTGAAGCTTTCTTT. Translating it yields CASSLHSKGWDTEAFF.

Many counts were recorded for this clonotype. The CDR3 DNA is TGTGCCAGCAGCACCTCCGGGACTCCAACGGGTGAGCAGTTCTTC. This gives the protein CASSTSGTPTGEQFF. V usage is TRBV7-3 and J usage is TRBJ2-1; perhaps TRBD2 as D (6 bases). The CDR3 covers 15 residues. V was trimmed by 5 bases and J by 9 bases, leaving 20 bases between them. Germline lookup yields CDR1 SGHTA and CDR2 FQGTGA.

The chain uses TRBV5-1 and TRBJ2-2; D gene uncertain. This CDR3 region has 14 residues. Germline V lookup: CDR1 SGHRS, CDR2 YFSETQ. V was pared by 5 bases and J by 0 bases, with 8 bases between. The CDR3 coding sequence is TGCGCCAGCAGATCTATAGCGAACACCGGGGAGCTGTTTTTT. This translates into CASRSIANTGELFF. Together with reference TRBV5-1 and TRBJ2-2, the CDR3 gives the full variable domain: KAGVTQTPRYLIKTRGQQVTLSCSPISGHRSVSWYQQTPGQGLQFLFEYFSETQRNKGNFPGRFSGRQFSNSRSEMNVSTLELGDSALYLCASRSIANTGELFFGEGSRLTVL.

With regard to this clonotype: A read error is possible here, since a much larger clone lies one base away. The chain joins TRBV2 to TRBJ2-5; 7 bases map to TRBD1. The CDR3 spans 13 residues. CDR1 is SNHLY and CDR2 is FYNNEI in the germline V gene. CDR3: CTSSKNRGETQYF. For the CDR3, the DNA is TGTACCAGCAGCAAAAACAGGGGAGAGACCCAGTACTTC.

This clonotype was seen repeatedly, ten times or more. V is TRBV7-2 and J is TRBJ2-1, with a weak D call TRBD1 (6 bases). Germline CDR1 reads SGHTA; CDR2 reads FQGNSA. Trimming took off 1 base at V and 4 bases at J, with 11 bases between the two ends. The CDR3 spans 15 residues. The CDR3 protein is CASSLGGGQYNEQFF. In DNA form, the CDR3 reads TGTGCCAGCAGCTTAGGTGGGGGCCAATACAATGAGCAGTTCTTC.

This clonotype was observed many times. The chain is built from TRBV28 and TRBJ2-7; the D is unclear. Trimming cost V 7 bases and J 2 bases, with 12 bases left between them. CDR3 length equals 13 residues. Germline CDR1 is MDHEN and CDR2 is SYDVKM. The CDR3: CASITTETYEQYF. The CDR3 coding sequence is TGTGCCAGCATTACGACGGAAACCTACGAGCAGTACTTC.

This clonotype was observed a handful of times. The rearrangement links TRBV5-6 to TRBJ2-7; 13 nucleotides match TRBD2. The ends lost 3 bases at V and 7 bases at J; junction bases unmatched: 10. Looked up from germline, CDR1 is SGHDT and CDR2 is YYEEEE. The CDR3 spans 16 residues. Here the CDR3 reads CASSSEGLAGLDEQYF. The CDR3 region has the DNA TGTGCCAGCAGCTCCGAGGGACTAGCGGGACTTGATGAGCAGTACTTC.

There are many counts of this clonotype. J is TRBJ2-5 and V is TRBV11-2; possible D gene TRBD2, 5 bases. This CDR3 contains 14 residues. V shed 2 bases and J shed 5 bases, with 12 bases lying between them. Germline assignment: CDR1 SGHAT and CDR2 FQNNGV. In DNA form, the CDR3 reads TGTGCCAGCAGCTTATTCGGGGTCCCGGAGACCCAGTACTTC. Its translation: CASSLFGVPETQYF.

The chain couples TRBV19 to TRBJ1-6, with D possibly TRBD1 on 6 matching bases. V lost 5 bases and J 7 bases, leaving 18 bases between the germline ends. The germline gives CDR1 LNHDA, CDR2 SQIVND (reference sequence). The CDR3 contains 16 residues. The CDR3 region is CASSDGTGALNSPLHF. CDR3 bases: TGTGCCAGTAGTGACGGGACGGGGGCGTTGAATTCACCCCTCCACTTT.

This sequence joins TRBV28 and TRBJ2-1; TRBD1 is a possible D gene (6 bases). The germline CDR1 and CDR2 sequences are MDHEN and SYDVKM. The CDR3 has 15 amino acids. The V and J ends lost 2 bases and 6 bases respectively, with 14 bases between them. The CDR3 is CASSLPLTGGNEQFF. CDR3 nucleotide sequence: TGTGCCAGCAGTTTACCCTTGACAGGCGGCAATGAGCAGTTCTTC.

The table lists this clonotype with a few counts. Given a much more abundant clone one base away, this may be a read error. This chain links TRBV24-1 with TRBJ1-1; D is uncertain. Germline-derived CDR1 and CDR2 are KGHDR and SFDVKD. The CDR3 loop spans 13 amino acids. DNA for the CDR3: TGTGCCACACTAAGTAGAGACGCGTCTGAAGCTTCCTTT. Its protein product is CATLSRDASEASF.

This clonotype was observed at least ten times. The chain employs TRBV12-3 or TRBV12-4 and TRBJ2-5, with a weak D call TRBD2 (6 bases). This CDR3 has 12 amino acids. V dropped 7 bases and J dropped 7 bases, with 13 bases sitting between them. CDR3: CASNRESGTQYF. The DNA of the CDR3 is TGTGCCAGCAACCGGGAGTCGGGGACCCAGTACTTC.

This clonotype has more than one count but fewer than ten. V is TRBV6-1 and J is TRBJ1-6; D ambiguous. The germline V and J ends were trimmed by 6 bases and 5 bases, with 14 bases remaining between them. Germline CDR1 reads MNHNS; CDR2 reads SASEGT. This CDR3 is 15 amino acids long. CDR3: CASSPRARNNSPLHF. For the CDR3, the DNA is TGTGCCAGCAGCCCCCGGGCCCGGAATAATTCACCCCTCCACTTT.

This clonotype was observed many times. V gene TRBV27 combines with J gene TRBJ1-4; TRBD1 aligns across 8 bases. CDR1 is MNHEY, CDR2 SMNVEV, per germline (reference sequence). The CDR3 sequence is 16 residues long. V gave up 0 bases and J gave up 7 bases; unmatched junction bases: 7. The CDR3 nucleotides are TGTGCCAGCAGTTTATCGATTGCGACAGGGGTTGAAAAACTGTTTTTT. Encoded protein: CASSLSIATGVEKLFF.

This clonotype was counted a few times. In DNA form, the CDR3 reads TGTGCCAGCAGCCCCCCTCGGGCGATCTCTTGGAACACTGAAGCTTTCTTT. Translating gives CASSPPRAISWNTEAFF. The gene calls are TRBV3-1 and TRBJ1-1; D not resolved. The CDR3 is 17 amino acids. V gave up 4 bases and J gave up 1 base, with 19 bases separating them. From germline, CDR1 is LGHDT and CDR2 YNNKEL (reference sequence).

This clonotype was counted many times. CDR3 in amino acids: CASSPTGVSKNEQFF. The CDR3 coding sequence is TGTGCCAGCAGTCCGACAGGGGTCAGTAAAAATGAGCAGTTCTTC. This chain joins TRBV12-3 or TRBV12-4 and TRBJ2-1, with 8 bases fitting TRBD1. The CDR3 consists of 15 residues. The V gene end was trimmed by 5 bases and the J gene end by 7 bases; junction bases not matched to a gene: 10.

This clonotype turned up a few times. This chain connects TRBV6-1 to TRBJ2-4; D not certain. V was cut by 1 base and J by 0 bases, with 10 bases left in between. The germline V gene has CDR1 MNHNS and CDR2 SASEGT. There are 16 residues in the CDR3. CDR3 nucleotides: TGTGCCAGCAGTGAAGGGCTATTCCTAGCCAAAAACATTCAGTACTTC. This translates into CASSEGLFLAKNIQYF.

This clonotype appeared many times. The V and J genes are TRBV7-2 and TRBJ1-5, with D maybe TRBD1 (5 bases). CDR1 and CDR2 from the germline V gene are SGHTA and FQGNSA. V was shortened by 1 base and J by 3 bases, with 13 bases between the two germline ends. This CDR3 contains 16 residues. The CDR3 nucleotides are TGTGCCAGCAGCTTAGACCCCCCAGGGATCAATCAGCCCCAGCATTTT. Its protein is CASSLDPPGINQPQHF.

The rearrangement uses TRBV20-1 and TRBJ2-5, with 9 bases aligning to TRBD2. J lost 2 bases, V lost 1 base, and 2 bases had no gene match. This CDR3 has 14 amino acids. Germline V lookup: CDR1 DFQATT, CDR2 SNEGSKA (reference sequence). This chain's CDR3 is CSARGAGGQETQYF. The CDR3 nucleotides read TGCAGTGCTAGAGGGGCGGGGGGGCAAGAGACCCAGTACTTC.

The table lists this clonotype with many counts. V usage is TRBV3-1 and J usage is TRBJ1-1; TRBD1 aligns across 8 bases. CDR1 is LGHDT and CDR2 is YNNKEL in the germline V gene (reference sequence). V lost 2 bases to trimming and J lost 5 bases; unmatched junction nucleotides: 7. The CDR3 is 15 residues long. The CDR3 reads CASSQSRDRGTEAFF. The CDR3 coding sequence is TGTGCCAGCAGCCAATCCCGAGACAGGGGAACTGAAGCTTTCTTT.

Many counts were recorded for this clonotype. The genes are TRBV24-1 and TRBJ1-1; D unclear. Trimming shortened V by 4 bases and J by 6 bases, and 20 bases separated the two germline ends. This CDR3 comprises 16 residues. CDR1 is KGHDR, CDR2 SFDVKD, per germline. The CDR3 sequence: CATSDGGGRKFAEAFF. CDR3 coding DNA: TGTGCCACCAGTGACGGAGGAGGGAGGAAGTTCGCTGAAGCTTTCTTT.

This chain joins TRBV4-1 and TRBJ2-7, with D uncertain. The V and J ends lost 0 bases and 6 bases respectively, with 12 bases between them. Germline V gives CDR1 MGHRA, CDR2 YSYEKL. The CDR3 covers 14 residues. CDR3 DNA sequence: TGCGCCAGCAGCCAAGATATGTCGGAGCTCGAGCAGTACTTC. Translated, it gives CASSQDMSELEQYF.

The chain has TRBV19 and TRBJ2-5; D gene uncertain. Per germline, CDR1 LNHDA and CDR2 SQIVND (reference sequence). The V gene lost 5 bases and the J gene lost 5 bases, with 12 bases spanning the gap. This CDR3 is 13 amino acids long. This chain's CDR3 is CASSSTHDETQYF. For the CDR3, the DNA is TGTGCCAGTAGTTCCACCCACGATGAGACCCAGTACTTC.

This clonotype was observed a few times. The CDR3 protein is CASRGIYSNQPQHF. The CDR3 DNA is TGTGCCAGCAGAGGAATTTATAGCAATCAGCCCCAGCATTTT. The V call is TRBV6-1, the J call TRBJ1-5; D call uncertain. Germline V gene data show CDR1 as MNHNS and CDR2 as SASEGT. The CDR3 runs 14 residues. Trimming took 6 bases from V and 0 from J, leaving 9 bases between them.

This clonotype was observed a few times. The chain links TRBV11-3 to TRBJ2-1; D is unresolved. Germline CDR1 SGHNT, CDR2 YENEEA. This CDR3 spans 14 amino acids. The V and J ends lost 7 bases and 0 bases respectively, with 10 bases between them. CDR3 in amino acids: CASTSPVSYNEQFF. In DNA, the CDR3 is TGTGCCAGCACATCCCCGGTCTCCTACAATGAGCAGTTCTTC.

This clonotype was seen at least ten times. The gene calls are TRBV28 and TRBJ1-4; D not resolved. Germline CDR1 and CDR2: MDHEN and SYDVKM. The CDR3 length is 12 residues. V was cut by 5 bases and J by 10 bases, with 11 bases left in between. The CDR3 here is CASSPSERKLFF. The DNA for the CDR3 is TGTGCCAGCAGTCCAAGCGAGAGAAAACTGTTTTTT.

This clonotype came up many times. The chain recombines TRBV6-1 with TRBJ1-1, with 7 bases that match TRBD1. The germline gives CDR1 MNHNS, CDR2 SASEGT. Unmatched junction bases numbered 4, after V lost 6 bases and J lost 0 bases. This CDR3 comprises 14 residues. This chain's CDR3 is CASRMDRMNTEAFF. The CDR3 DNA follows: TGTGCCAGCAGGATGGACAGGATGAACACTGAAGCTTTCTTT.

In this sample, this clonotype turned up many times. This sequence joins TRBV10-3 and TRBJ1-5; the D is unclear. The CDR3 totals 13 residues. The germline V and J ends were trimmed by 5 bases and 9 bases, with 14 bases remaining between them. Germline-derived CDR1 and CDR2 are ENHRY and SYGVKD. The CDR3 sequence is CAISLTDPGPQHF. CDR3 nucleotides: TGTGCCATCAGTTTGACGGATCCCGGGCCCCAGCATTTT.

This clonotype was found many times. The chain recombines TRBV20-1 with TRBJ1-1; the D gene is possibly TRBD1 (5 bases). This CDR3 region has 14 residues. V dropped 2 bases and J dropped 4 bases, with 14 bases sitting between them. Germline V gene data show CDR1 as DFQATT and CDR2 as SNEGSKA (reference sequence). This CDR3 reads CSARLARGGTEAFF. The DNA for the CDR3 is TGCAGTGCTAGATTGGCCCGCGGGGGCACTGAAGCTTTCTTT.

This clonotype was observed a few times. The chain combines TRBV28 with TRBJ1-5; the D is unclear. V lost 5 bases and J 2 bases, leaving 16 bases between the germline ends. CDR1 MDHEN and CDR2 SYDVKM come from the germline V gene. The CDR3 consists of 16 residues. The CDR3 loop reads CASSPKFTLGNQPQHF. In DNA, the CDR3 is TGTGCCAGCAGTCCCAAATTCACCCTTGGCAATCAGCCCCAGCATTTT. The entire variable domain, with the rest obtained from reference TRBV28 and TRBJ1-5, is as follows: DVKVTQSSRYLVKRTGEKVFLECVQDMDHENMFWYRQDPGLGLRLIYFSYDVKMKEKGDIPEGYSVSREKKERFSLILESASTNQTSMYLCASSPKFTLGNQPQHFGDGTRLSIL.

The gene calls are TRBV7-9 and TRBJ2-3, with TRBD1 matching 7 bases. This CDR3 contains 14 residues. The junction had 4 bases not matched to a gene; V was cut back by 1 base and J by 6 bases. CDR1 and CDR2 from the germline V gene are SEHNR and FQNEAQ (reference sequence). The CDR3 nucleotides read TGTGCCAGCAGCTTAGGACAGGGTGTTGATACGCAGTATTTT. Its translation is CASSLGQGVDTQYF.

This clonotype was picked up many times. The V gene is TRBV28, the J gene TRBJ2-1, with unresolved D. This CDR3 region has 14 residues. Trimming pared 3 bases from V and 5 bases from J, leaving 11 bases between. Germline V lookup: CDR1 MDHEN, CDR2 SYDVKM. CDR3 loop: CASSFLLLNNEQFF. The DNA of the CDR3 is TGTGCCAGCAGTTTCCTCCTGTTGAACAATGAGCAGTTCTTC.